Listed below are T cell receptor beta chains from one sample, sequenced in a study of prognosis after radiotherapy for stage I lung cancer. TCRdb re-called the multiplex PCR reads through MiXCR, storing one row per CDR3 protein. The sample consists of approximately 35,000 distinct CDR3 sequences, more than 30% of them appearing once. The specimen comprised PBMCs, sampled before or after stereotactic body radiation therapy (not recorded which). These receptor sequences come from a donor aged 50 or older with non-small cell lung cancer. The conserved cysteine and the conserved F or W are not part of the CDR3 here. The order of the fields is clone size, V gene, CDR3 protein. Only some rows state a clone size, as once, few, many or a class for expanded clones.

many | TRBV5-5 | ASSWGGGNEQY
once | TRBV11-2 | ASSLASNTGELF
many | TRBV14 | ASSQPIGPNTEAF
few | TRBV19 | ASSTGLAGADTQY
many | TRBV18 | ASSPPAGGPETQY
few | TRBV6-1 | ASSPGQGAGGYT
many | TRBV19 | ASSLLFGAGGNTIY
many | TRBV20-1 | SARAPDTYNEQF
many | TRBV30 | AWMGTVNGNTEAF
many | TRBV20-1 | SARDRGVNEQF
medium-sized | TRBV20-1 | SAREGTGSNYGYT
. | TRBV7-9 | ASSLAGAADTQY
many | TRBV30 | AWSGSTGVNGYT
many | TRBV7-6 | ASSLSGRMGSDTQY
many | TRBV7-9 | ASSLAYRREGAF
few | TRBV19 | ASGTGVNNSPLH
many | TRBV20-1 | SASTGSGRGTEAF
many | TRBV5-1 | ASSLVGETEAF